This TCR beta chain appears in the sequencing data of a study of T cells in Graves' hyperthyroidism and ophthalmopathy (dated by TCRdb to the late 2010s). Looking at the study overall: Peripheral blood was sampled at the time of initial diagnosis, prior to any treatment. TCR V-J signatures able to tell the groups apart were searched for in a discovery cohort of 90 to 100 patients, of whom fewer than 45 had Graves' ophthalmopathy and around 58 had stable Graves' hyperthyroidism. An independent validation cohort of under 20 hyperthyroidism patients and 15 or so patients who later progressed to ophthalmopathy tested prospective prediction of ophthalmopathy. The 75 to 100 discovery patients were randomly divided into training and test sets at a 7:3 ratio. The study also compared thyroid tissue and blood T-cell repertoires from several Graves' hyperthyroidism patients. Once sampling was done, hyperthyroidism patients were given methimazole at a starting dose of 30 mg daily, whereas ophthalmopathy patients were given high-dose intravenous methylprednisolone. TCR Vbeta CDR3 sequencing of roughly 140 peripheral blood samples (over 40 ophthalmopathy, about 74 hyperthyroidism and some 17 progressor patients) is reported in the paper. Findings and caveats that apply to the study as a whole: In validation, progression to ophthalmopathy was predicted by the model with roughly 69% sensitivity and about 72% specificity, a median of about 6 months before onset. Most expanded thyroid clonotypes (frequency above 0.001) were also detected in blood, a finding suggesting that blood repertoires may reflect thyroid immune responses. Sample size was not statistically predetermined, and investigators were not blinded to group allocation. A 13 V-J signature model separated ophthalmopathy from stable hyperthyroidism, with roughly 88% sensitivity and roughly 84% specificity in cross-validation and 80%/75% in testing.

Hyperthyroidism patients were newly diagnosed, with disease duration under 2 months, and aged 18 to 65 years. Exclusion was applied to patients with uncontrolled infections, other autoimmune diseases, pregnancy or lactation. Clinical symptoms, serum thyroxine and TRAb, thyroid ultrasound, and orbital computed tomography formed the basis for the diagnoses. Blood from progressor patients was drawn when they were first diagnosed with hyperthyroidism, before any ophthalmopathy symptoms appeared. PBMCs were separated from roughly 10 ml of fresh peripheral blood using Ficoll-Paque density gradient centrifugation. Progressor patients were first diagnosed with Graves' hyperthyroidism and then developed ophthalmopathy during follow-up. Total RNA was extracted with Trizol reagent, and quality was checked on an Agilent 2100 Bioanalyzer. This clonotype was observed at least ten times. Its specific antigen is unknown. Nothing much larger sits one base from this clone, and base qualities are not available.

TCR beta CDR3 regions were amplified from RNA transcripts. The TCR CDR3 was subjected to a first round of RT-PCR using the HTBI primer set and the Qiagen OneStep RT-PCR kit. Libraries were constructed in a second round of multiplex PCR, after which size selection and purification were carried out. Libraries were sequenced paired-end with 100 bp reads on an Illumina HiSeq2000. In the authors' own workflow: SOAPnuke was used to process the raw data, with reads discarded if the reads contained adapters or uncalled bases, had a mean Phred below 15, or lacked an exact constant-primer or identifier match. High-quality paired reads were merged using COPE v1.2.5, and each unique nucleotide sequence was defined as a clonotype. MiTCR v1.1 was used to align the clonotypes against IMGT TRBV, TRBD and TRBJ reference segments. Only V-J combinations with frequency above 0.0001, covering about 99% of repertoires, were analysed. The TCS score was defined as F50 (clonal expansion) divided by E x V (chaos), with BLOSUM62-based TCRdist calculated between CDR3 peptides within each V-J. Welch's t-statistics and random forest reduced around 550 V-J features to 13, which were used in a naive Bayes classifier (R e1071). TCRdb took the public reads, trimmed them with fastp at Q25, ran MiXCR for clone calling and kept in-frame beta chains. CDR3 protein duplicates are merged, each entry listing the most common genes and DNA. The V and J calls and clone size are TCRdb's, not the authors'. The sample has about 580,000 distinct CDR3 sequences on record, over 11% of them singletons. 5% to 7% of the sample is held by the ten biggest clonotypes.

This TCR came from a woman in her twenties or thirties with Graves' hyperthyroidism that later progressed to Graves' ophthalmopathy. What was sequenced was blood.

CDR3 loop: CASRDVTGADTQYF. The DNA sequence is TGCGCCAGCAGGGACGTGACAGGGGCAGATACGCAGTATTTT. The chain couples TRBV10-2 to TRBJ2-3; TRBD1 aligns with 8 central bases. For CDR1 and CDR2, the germline V gene lists WSHSY and SAAADI. Trimming leaves V shorter by 6 bases and J shorter by 4 bases, with the junction holding 6 bases beyond the gene matches. The CDR3 holds 14 amino acids from the cysteine to the phenylalanine. Only the CDR3 part of the read is kept: 42 bases, read in frame from the first base.